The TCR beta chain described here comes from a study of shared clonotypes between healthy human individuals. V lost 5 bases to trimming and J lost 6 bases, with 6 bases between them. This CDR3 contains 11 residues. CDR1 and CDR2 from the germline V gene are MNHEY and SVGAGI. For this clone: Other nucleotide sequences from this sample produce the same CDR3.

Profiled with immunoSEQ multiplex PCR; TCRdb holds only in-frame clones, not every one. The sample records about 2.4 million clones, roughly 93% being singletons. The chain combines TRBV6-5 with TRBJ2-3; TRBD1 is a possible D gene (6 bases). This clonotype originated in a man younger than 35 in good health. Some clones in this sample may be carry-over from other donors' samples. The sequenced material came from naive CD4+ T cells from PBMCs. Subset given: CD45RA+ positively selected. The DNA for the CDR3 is TGTGCCAGCAGTCAGGGGGATACGCAGTATTTT. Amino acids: CASSQGDTQYF.